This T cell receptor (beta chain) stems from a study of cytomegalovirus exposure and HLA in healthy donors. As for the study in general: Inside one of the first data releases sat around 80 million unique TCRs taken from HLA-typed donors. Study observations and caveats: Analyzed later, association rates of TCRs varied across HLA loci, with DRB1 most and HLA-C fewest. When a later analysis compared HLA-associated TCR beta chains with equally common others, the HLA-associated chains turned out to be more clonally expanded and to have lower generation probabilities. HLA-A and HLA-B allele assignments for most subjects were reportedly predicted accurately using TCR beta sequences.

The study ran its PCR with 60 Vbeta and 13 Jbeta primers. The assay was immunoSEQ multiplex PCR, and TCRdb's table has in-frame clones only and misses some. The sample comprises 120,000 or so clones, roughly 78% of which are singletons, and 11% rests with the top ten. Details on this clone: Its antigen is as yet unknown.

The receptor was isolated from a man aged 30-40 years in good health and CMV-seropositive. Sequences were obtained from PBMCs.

CDR3 bases: TGTGCCAGTAGTATTTCAGCGGGAGGGGGGGAGCTGTTTTTT. Its translation is CASSISAGGGELFF. The genes are TRBV19 and TRBJ2-2, with 10 positions matching TRBD2. Germline V gene sequence: CDR1 LNHDA, CDR2 SQIVND (reference sequence). Unmatched junction bases numbered 3, after V lost 3 bases and J lost 8 bases. The CDR3 loop spans 14 amino acids.